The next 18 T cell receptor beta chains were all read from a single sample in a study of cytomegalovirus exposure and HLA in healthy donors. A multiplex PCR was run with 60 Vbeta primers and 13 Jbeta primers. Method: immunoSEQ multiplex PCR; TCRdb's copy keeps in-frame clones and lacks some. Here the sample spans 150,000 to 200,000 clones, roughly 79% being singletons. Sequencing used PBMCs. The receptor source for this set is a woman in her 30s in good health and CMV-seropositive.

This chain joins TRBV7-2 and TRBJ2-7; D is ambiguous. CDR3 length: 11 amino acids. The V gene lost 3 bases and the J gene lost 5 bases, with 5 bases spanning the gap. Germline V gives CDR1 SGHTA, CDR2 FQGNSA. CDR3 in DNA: TGTGCCAGCAGCTTTAGAAACGAGCAGTACTTC. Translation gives CASSFRNEQYF.

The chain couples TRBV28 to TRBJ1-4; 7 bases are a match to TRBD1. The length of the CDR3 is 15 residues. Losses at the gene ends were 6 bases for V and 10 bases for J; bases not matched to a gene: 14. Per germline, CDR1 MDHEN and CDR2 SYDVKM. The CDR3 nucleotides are TGTGCCAGCAGCCACCTCAAGACAGGGTGGGCAAAACTGTTTTTT. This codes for CASSHLKTGWAKLFF.

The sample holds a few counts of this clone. CDR3 sequence: CASSLQMDTEAFF. The CDR3 DNA reads as TGTGCCAGCAGCTTACAGATGGACACTGAAGCTTTCTTT. The chain couples TRBV7-9 to TRBJ1-1, with D unresolved. CDR3 size: 13 residues. Trimming pared 2 bases from V and 3 bases from J, leaving 7 bases between. Germline V gives CDR1 SEHNR, CDR2 FQNEAQ (reference sequence).

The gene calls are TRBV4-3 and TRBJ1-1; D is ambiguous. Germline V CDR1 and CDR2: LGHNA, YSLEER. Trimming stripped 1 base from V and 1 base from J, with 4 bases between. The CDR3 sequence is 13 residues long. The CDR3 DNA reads TGCGCCAGCAGCCAAGTCGGGAACACTGAAGCTTTCTTT. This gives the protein CASSQVGNTEAFF.

The CDR3 sequence: CASSPQTGGNYGYTF. For the CDR3, the DNA is TGTGCCAGCAGCCCACAGACAGGGGGGAACTATGGCTACACCTTC. The chain joins TRBV7-2 to TRBJ1-2; 9 bases are a match to TRBD1. The CDR3 extends over 15 amino acids. Trimming at V came to 5 bases and at J to 2 bases, leaving 6 bases not matched to a gene. Germline V lookup: CDR1 SGHTA, CDR2 FQGNSA.

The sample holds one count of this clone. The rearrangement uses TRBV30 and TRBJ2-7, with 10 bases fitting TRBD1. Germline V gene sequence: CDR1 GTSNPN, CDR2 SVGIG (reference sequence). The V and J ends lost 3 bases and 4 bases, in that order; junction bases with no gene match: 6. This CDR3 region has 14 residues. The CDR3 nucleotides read TGTGCCTGGAGCGACGACAGGGGGCTGTACGAGCAGTACTTC. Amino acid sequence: CAWSDDRGLYEQYF.

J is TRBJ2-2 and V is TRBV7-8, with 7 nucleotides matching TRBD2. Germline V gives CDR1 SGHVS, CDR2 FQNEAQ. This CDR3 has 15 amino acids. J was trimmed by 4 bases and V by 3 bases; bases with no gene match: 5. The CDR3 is CASSFIAGVTGELFF. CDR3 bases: TGTGCCAGCAGCTTCATAGCGGGTGTCACCGGGGAGCTGTTTTTT.

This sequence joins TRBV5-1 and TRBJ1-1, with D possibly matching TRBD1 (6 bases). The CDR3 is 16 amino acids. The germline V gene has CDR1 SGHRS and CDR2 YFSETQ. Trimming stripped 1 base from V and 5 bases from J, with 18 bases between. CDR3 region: CASSLSGASSGTEAFF. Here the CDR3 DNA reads TGCGCCAGCAGCTTGTCAGGGGCGTCGTCTGGTACTGAAGCTTTCTTT.

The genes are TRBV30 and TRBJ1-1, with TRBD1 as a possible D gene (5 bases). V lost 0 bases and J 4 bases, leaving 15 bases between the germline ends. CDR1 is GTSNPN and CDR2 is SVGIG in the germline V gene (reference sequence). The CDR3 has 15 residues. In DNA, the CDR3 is TGTGCCTGGAGTGTACTTCGGGGGGTGTTCACTGAAGCTTTCTTT. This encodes CAWSVLRGVFTEAFF.

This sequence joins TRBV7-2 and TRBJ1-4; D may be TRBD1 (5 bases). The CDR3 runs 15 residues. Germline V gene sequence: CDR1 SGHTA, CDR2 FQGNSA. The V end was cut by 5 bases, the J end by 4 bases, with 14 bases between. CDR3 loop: CASSPGEGINEKLFF. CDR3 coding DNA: TGTGCCAGCAGCCCGGGGGAGGGAATTAATGAAAAACTGTTTTTT.

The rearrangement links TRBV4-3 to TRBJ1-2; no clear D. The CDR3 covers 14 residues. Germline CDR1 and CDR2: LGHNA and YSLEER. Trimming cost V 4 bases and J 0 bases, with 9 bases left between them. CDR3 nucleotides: TGCGCCAGCAGCCCGGGAGCTTCTAACTATGGCTACACCTTC. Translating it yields CASSPGASNYGYTF.

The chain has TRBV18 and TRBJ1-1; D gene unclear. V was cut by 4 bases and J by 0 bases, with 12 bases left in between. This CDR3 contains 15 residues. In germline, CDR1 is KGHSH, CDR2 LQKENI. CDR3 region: CASSRWEGLNTEAFF. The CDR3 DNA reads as TGTGCCAGCTCACGTTGGGAGGGTCTGAACACTGAAGCTTTCTTT.

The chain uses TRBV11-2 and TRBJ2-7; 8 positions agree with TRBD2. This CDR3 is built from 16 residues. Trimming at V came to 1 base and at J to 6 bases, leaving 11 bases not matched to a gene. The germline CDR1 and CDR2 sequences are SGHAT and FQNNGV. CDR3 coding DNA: TGTGCCAGCAGCTTAGTCCCAGCGGGAGTAACTTTCGAGCAGTACTTC. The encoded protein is CASSLVPAGVTFEQYF.

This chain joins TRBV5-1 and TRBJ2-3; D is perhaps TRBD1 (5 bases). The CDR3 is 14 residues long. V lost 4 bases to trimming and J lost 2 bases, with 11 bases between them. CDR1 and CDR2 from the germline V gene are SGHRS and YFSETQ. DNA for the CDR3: TGCGCCAGCAGCCCCCGACAGCTCACAGATACGCAGTATTTT. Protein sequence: CASSPRQLTDTQYF.

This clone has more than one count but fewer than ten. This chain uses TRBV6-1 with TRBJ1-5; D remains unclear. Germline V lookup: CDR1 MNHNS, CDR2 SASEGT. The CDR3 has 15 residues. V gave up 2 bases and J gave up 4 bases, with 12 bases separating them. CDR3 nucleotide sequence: TGTGCCAGCAGTGAAAGAGCAGCGGGAAATCAGCCCCAGCATTTT. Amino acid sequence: CASSERAAGNQPQHF.

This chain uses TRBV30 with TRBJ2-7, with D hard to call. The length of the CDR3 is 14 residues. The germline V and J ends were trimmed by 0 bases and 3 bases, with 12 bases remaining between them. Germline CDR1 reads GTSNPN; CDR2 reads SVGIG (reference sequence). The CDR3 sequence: CAWSVHPGNYEQYF. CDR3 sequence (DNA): TGTGCCTGGAGTGTACACCCAGGAAACTACGAGCAGTACTTC.

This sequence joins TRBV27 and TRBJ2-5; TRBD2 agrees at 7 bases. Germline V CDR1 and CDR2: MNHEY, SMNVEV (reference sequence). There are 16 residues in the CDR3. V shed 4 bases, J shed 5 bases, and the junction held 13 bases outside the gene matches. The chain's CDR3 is CASSSYRSGIGETQYF. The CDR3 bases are TGTGCCAGCAGTTCCTACAGGAGCGGGATCGGGGAGACCCAGTACTTC.

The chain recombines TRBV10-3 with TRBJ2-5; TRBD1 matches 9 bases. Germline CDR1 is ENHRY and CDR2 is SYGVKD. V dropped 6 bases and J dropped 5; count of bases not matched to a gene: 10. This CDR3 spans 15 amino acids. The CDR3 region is CAISGTGTQRETQYF. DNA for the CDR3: TGTGCCATCAGCGGGACAGGGACCCAGCGGGAGACCCAGTACTTC.